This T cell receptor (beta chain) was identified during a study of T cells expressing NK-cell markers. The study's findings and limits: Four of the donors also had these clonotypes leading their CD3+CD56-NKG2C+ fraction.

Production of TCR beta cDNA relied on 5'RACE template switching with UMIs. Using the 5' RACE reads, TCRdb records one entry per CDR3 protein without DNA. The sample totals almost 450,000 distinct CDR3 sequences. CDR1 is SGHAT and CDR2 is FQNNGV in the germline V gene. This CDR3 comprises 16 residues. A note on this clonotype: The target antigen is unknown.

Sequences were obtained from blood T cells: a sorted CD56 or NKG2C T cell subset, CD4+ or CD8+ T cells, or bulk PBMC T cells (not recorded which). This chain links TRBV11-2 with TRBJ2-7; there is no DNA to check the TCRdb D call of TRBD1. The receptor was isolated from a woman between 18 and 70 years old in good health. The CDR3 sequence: CASMDRDDLTVDEQYF.